This TCR beta chain was captured by sequencing in a study of T cell repertoires in cytomegalovirus infection. Study context: CMV infection and matching HLA type were both indicated by public TCR beta signatures. Study outcomes and limitations: The ex vivo response was dominated by HLA-C-restricted CMV-specific TCR beta clonotypes.

Looked up from germline, CDR1 is SGHVS and CDR2 is FQNEAQ. V lost 5 bases, J lost 5 bases, and 1 base lay in between. This CDR3 region has 10 residues. This clonotype has only a few counts. As yet, its antigen is unknown. MiXCR, run by TCRdb on the reads, gives a single entry per CDR3 protein. The sample carries about 160,000 distinct CDR3 sequences, more than 15% recorded once. The V call is TRBV7-8, the J call TRBJ2-1; D is unresolved. This TCR was sampled from a human donor in good health (CMV status not recorded). Some clones in this sample may be carry-over from other donors' samples. The sequenced material came from CD8+ T cells from PBMCs. The CDR3 bases are TGTGCCAGCAGCCACAATGAGCAGTTCTTC. Protein product: CASSHNEQFF.